The 26 T cell receptor beta chains listed next were all sequenced from one sample in a study of blood T cells in healthy people across ages. A J-beta primer mix and a sample-barcoded 5' primer were used in a second PCR of about 7 to 12 cycles. TCRdb recomputed calls from the 5' RACE reads with MiXCR, one row per CDR3 protein. This sample carries 920,000 or so distinct CDR3 sequences, 35% to 50% of them seen once, and the ten largest clones take about 20%. Input material: blood. The receptors come from a woman aged 55-70 years in good health.

The gene calls are TRBV3-1 and TRBJ2-1, with TRBD2 matching over 7 bases. Germline V gene data show CDR1 as LGHDT and CDR2 as YNNKEL (reference sequence). Trimming took 4 bases from V and 12 from J; bases not matched to a gene: 9. This CDR3 is 13 amino acids long. CDR3 nucleotides: TGTGCCAGCAGCCCAACTAGCGCCCGGGGGCAGTTCTTC. Translation: CASSPTSARGQFF.

The rearrangement links TRBV12-3 or TRBV12-4 to TRBJ2-3; 8 positions agree with TRBD2. The CDR3 length is 17 residues. The V gene end was trimmed by 0 bases and the J gene end by 4 bases; junction bases not matched to a gene: 9. As DNA, the CDR3 is TGTGCCAGCAGTTTAGCCCATCGGGGGGGGCTCGCAGATACGCAGTATTTT. Encoded protein: CASSLAHRGGLADTQYF.

This clonotype was seen only a few times. This rearrangement joins TRBV4-2 to TRBJ2-1; 9 bases agree with TRBD2. The junction had 7 bases not matched to a gene; V was cut back by 1 base and J by 9 bases. Germline V gene lookup returns CDR1 LGHNA and CDR2 YNFKEQ. This CDR3 is built from 15 residues. CDR3 nucleotide sequence: TGTGCCAGCAGCCAAGTGGGCGGGAGGGCCAGTGAGCAGTTCTTC. Its translation is CASSQVGGRASEQFF.

This clonotype was observed a few times. V usage is TRBV15 and J usage is TRBJ2-1; 9 bases are a match to TRBD2. Germline CDR1 reads LNHNV; CDR2 reads YYDKDF (reference sequence). V gave up 5 bases and J gave up 0 bases; unmatched junction bases: 11. The CDR3 contains 18 residues. The DNA of the CDR3 is TGTGCCACCAGCCCAAAAGGAGGGACTAGCAGCTCCTACAATGAGCAGTTCTTC. It specifies CATSPKGGTSSSYNEQFF.

This clonotype was counted only a few times. The rearrangement joins TRBV29-1 to TRBJ2-5; D ambiguous. This CDR3 is 13 amino acids long. Germline CDR1 reads SQVTM; CDR2 reads ANQGSEA. V lost 4 bases and J 2 bases, leaving 11 bases between the germline ends. The CDR3 is CSVGAAVQETQYF. CDR3 coding DNA: TGCAGCGTTGGGGCAGCTGTACAAGAGACCCAGTACTTC. The whole variable domain, filled in from reference TRBV29-1 and TRBJ2-5, reads SAVISQKPSRDICQRGTSLTIQCQVDSQVTMMFWYRQQPGQSLTLIATANQGSEATYESGFVIDKFPISRPNLTFSTLTVSNMSPEDSSIYLCSVGAAVQETQYFGPGTRLLVL.

This clonotype was counted only a few times. This sequence joins TRBV6-5 and TRBJ1-1, with a tentative D call TRBD1 (5 bases). With 2 bases removed from V and 3 bases from J, the gap between germline ends came to 13 bases. Germline assignment: CDR1 MNHEY and CDR2 SVGAGI. This CDR3 has 15 residues. Written as DNA, the CDR3 is TGTGCCAGCAGTTACGATCCGGGGGGGTACACTGAAGCTTTCTTT. The encoded protein is CASSYDPGGYTEAFF.

This sequence joins TRBV11-3 and TRBJ2-1, with unresolved D. Germline CDR1 is SGHNT and CDR2 is YENEEA. With 4 bases removed from V and 0 bases from J, the gap between germline ends came to 13 bases. CDR3 size: 16 residues. The CDR3 protein is CASSSNAAGSYNEQFF. The CDR3 nucleotides read TGTGCCAGCAGCTCTAACGCGGCCGGCTCCTACAATGAGCAGTTCTTC.

This clonotype came up once. The gene calls are TRBV20-1 and TRBJ2-3; D remains ambiguous. Germline V gives CDR1 DFQATT, CDR2 SNEGSKA (reference sequence). V dropped 6 bases and J dropped 0 bases, with 13 bases sitting between them. This CDR3 contains 14 residues. The CDR3 region is CSAPDGTSTDTQYF. CDR3 nucleotides: TGCAGTGCACCGGACGGTACTAGCACAGATACGCAGTATTTT.

This clonotype has just a few counts. The chain uses TRBV5-1 and TRBJ2-1; D unresolved. The V and J ends lost 0 bases and 0 bases respectively, with 7 bases between them. The germline gives CDR1 SGHRS, CDR2 YFSETQ. The length of the CDR3 is 15 residues. The CDR3 region is CASSLVANSYNEQFF. DNA for the CDR3: TGCGCCAGCAGCTTGGTAGCTAACTCCTACAATGAGCAGTTCTTC.

The sample holds a few counts of this clonotype. The chain combines TRBV7-8 with TRBJ1-5, with D unresolved. The CDR3 is made up of 16 amino acids. Deletions cut 2 bases from V and 0 bases from J, with 11 bases between. Germline CDR1 SGHVS, CDR2 FQNEAQ. As DNA, the CDR3 is TGTGCCAGCAGCTTAAGGGCTACAGATAGCAATCAGCCCCAGCATTTT. As protein: CASSLRATDSNQPQHF.

This rearrangement joins TRBV6-2 or TRBV6-3 to TRBJ2-2; 10 nucleotides line up with TRBD2. The CDR3 is 16 residues long. Germline values: CDR1 MNHEY, CDR2 SVGEGT. Trimming at V came to 4 bases and at J to 1 base, leaving 3 bases not matched to a gene. CDR3 DNA: TGTGCCAGCAGTTCGTTAGCGGGAGGGAACACCGGGGAGCTGTTTTTT. It codes for CASSSLAGGNTGELFF.

About this clonotype: This clone may be a read error of a much larger clone one base away. The chain combines TRBV29-1 with TRBJ2-5; D perhaps matches TRBD1 (6 bases). This CDR3 region has 15 residues. Germline CDR1 reads SQVTM; CDR2 reads ANQGSEA. DNA of the CDR3: TGCGGCGTTTCCGCATCCATTGACAGGTCGGAGACCCAGTACTTC. The encoded protein is CGVSASIDRSETQYF.

The table lists this clonotype with many counts. The chain uses TRBV10-3 and TRBJ2-5; D call uncertain. CDR3 length: 16 amino acids. Trimming took off 2 bases at V and 1 base at J, with 14 bases between the two ends. The germline V gene has CDR1 ENHRY and CDR2 SYGVKD. This CDR3 reads CAISEAGVTIQETQYF. CDR3 nucleotide sequence: TGTGCCATCAGTGAGGCCGGTGTAACTATCCAAGAGACCCAGTACTTC.

The rearrangement links TRBV28 to TRBJ2-3; D might be TRBD1 or TRBD2, each matching 5 bases. In germline, CDR1 is MDHEN, CDR2 SYDVKM. The CDR3 runs 14 residues. V lost 4 bases, J lost 8 bases, and 16 bases lay in between. The CDR3 reads CASSSPGAQTTQYF. The CDR3 DNA sequence: TGTGCCAGCAGTTCCCCCGGGGCACAGACTACGCAGTATTTT. Based on the CDR3 plus reference TRBV28 and TRBJ2-3, the full variable domain is DVKVTQSSRYLVKRTGEKVFLECVQDMDHENMFWYRQDPGLGLRLIYFSYDVKMKEKGDIPEGYSVSREKKERFSLILESASTNQTSMYLCASSSPGAQTTQYFGPGTRLTVL.

The chain recombines TRBV24-1 with TRBJ2-5, with D possibly matching TRBD2 (6 bases). V dropped 7 bases and J dropped 4 bases, with 12 bases sitting between them. This CDR3 has 13 amino acids. Germline V gene lookup returns CDR1 KGHDR and CDR2 SFDVKD. The CDR3 reads CATRRERGETQYF. CDR3 coding DNA: TGTGCCACCAGGCGGGAAAGGGGAGAGACCCAGTACTTC.

The J gene is TRBJ2-7, the V gene TRBV11-2, with unresolved D. V was pared by 1 base and J by 3 bases, with 7 bases between. CDR3 length equals 13 residues. Germline assignment: CDR1 SGHAT and CDR2 FQNNGV. CDR3 region: CASSLGNRYEQYF. CDR3 nucleotides: TGTGCCAGCAGCTTAGGGAATCGCTACGAGCAGTACTTC.

A note on this clonotype: Germline and junction disagree at one end, which may indicate a read error. This sequence joins TRBV29-1 and TRBJ2-5, with TRBD1 matching 8 bases. Looked up from germline, CDR1 is SQVTM and CDR2 is ANQGSEA. CDR3 length equals 14 residues. The CDR3 sequence: CSVELVQGAETRYF. The CDR3 nucleotides read TGCAGCGTTGAATTGGTGCAGGGGGCAGAGACCCGGTACTTC.

The chain has TRBV5-6 and TRBJ2-5, with 9 bases aligning to TRBD2. Per germline, CDR1 SGHDT and CDR2 YYEEEE. CDR3 length: 17 residues. Germline trimming cut 3 bases from V and 5 bases from J; bases unmatched to any gene: 14. The CDR3 region has the DNA TGTGCCAGCAGCTCTTGGGGTAGCGGGAGCATTCGGGAGACCCAGTACTTC. Translating gives CASSSWGSGSIRETQYF.

The CDR3 nucleotides read TGTGCCAGCAGTGAGACGGGGGGCTCAGAGACCCAGTACTTC. This sequence encodes CASSETGGSETQYF. The chain carries TRBV2 and TRBJ2-5; tentatively, D is TRBD2 (7 bases). This CDR3 region has 14 residues. Trimming cost V 3 bases and J 4 bases, with 12 bases left between them. The germline CDR1 and CDR2 sequences are SNHLY and FYNNEI.

Concerning this clonotype: The junction departs from germline at one end; a sequencing error may be responsible. This CDR3 reads CTSSPGEGTEAFF. The CDR3 nucleotides read TGTACCAGCTCACCAGGGGAGGGCACTGAAGCTTTCTTT. The V call is TRBV18, the J call TRBJ1-1, with D possibly matching TRBD1 (6 bases). The CDR3 is 13 amino acids. CDR1 and CDR2 from the germline V gene are KGHSH and LQKENI.

V is TRBV12-3 or TRBV12-4 and J is TRBJ2-1; D gene unclear. The CDR3 is made up of 15 amino acids. Trimming took off 4 bases at V and 1 base at J, with 11 bases between the two ends. The CDR3 bases are TGTGCCAGCAGTTCGTGGGGTAGATCCTACAATGAGCAGTTCTTC. This encodes CASSSWGRSYNEQFF.

The chain is built from TRBV7-6 and TRBJ2-5; the D gene is possibly TRBD2 (6 bases). The CDR3 length is 16 residues. The germline gives CDR1 SGHVS, CDR2 FNYEAQ. The germline V and J ends were trimmed by 6 bases and 5 bases, with 22 bases remaining between them. The CDR3 region is CASSLGTGTSLETQYF. CDR3 in DNA: TGTGCCAGCAGTCTGGGAACCGGGACTTCCCTCGAGACCCAGTACTTC.

In this sample, this clonotype turned up a few times. This chain links TRBV29-1 with TRBJ2-7; unclear D gene. Deletions cut 7 bases from V and 3 bases from J, with 13 bases between. Germline V gene lookup returns CDR1 SQVTM and CDR2 ANQGSEA. CDR3 length equals 12 residues. For the CDR3, the DNA is TGCAGCGCAACCTTGACACGCTACGAGCAGTACTTC. This codes for CSATLTRYEQYF.

This chain's CDR3 is CATGAEQETQYF. CDR3 nucleotides: TGTGCCACGGGGGCAGAACAAGAGACCCAGTACTTC. V and J are TRBV28 and TRBJ2-5; the D gene could be TRBD1 or TRBD2 (6 bases each). V was pared by 10 bases and J by 2 bases, with 11 bases between. This CDR3 region has 12 residues. Germline CDR1 reads MDHEN; CDR2 reads SYDVKM.

The chain is built from TRBV27 and TRBJ2-5; TRBD1 is a possible D gene (6 bases). V dropped 3 bases and J dropped 5 bases, with 19 bases sitting between them. This CDR3 has 16 residues. The germline gives CDR1 MNHEY, CDR2 SMNVEV (reference sequence). The CDR3, as DNA: TGTGCCAGCAGTTTTGGGGGCAGGGGTTCCCCGGAGACCCAGTACTTC. It encodes CASSFGGRGSPETQYF.

This clonotype has a count of ten or more. The chain joins TRBV29-1 to TRBJ2-7; possibly TRBD2 for D (6 bases). The V gene lost 2 bases and the J gene lost 6 bases, with 14 bases spanning the gap. Germline lookup yields CDR1 SQVTM and CDR2 ANQGSEA. This CDR3 contains 13 residues. The CDR3 DNA reads as TGCAGCGTTGAAAGGCAGGGAGGAGGCGAGCAGTACTTC. Protein: CSVERQGGGEQYF.